Listed below are T cell receptor beta chains from one sample, sequenced in a study of T cells in Graves' hyperthyroidism and ophthalmopathy. TCRdb redid the calling of the multiplex PCR reads with MiXCR, one entry per CDR3 protein. The sample shows about 350,000 distinct CDR3 sequences, around 13% of them seen only once. What was sequenced was blood. The source of these receptors is a young woman with Graves' hyperthyroidism. The CDR3 runs from the conserved cysteine through the conserved F or W. D genes are given only for firm matches. Size is stated for part of the rows, as once, few or many counts, or as a class when the clone is expanded.

D gene: TRBD2; J gene: TRBJ2-1; clone size: many; V gene: TRBV11-2; CDR3 DNA: TGTGCCAGCAGCTTAGATCCGGGGACTAGCGGGACGACCTACAATGAGCAGTTCTTC; CDR3 protein: CASSLDPGTSGTTYNEQFF
D gene: -; J gene: TRBJ2-3; clone size: many; V gene: TRBV7-3; CDR3 DNA: TGTGCCAGCAGCCTGCGAGGGGGCGGGAGATTATCAGATACGCAGTATTTT; CDR3 protein: CASSLRGGGRLSDTQYF
D gene: -; J gene: TRBJ1-1; clone size: -; V gene: TRBV18; CDR3 DNA: TGTGCCAGCTCACCCCTAGGACAGCTCACTGAAGCTTTCTTT; CDR3 protein: CASSPLGQLTEAFF
D gene: -; J gene: TRBJ1-1; clone size: few; V gene: TRBV5-1; CDR3 DNA: TGCGCCAGCAGCTCAAAACCACAGGGGAACACTGAAGCTTTCTTT; CDR3 protein: CASSSKPQGNTEAFF
D gene: -; J gene: TRBJ2-7; clone size: -; V gene: TRBV9; CDR3 DNA: TGTGCCAGCGGCGGAGGCGACAGTGTCTCCTACGAGCAGTACTTC; CDR3 protein: CASGGGDSVSYEQYF
D gene: -; J gene: TRBJ2-5; clone size: few; V gene: TRBV7-9; CDR3 DNA: TGTGCCAGCAGCTTGCTTAGAAACCAAGAGACCCAGTACTTC; CDR3 protein: CASSLLRNQETQYF
D gene: -; J gene: TRBJ2-6; clone size: -; V gene: TRBV5-1; CDR3 DNA: TGCGCCAGCAGCTTGGAGGGGAGCTCTGGGGCCAACGTCCTGACTTTC; CDR3 protein: CASSLEGSSGANVLTF
D gene: TRBD2; J gene: TRBJ2-7; clone size: many; V gene: TRBV2; CDR3 DNA: TGTGCCAGCAACCTAGCGGACTTCTCCGAGCAGTACTTC; CDR3 protein: CASNLADFSEQYF
D gene: -; J gene: TRBJ2-3; clone size: few; V gene: TRBV10-3; CDR3 DNA: TGTGCCATCAGTGAGGGGGACGCGGCGTCGGATACGCAGTATTTT; CDR3 protein: CAISEGDAASDTQYF
D gene: TRBD2; J gene: TRBJ2-1; clone size: many; V gene: TRBV12-3/TRBV12-4; CDR3 DNA: TGTGCCAGCAGTCCCGGGACTAGCGGGAGGGCCTTGGATGAGCAGTTCTTC; CDR3 protein: CASSPGTSGRALDEQFF
D gene: TRBD2; J gene: TRBJ2-7; clone size: many; V gene: TRBV12-3/TRBV12-4; CDR3 DNA: TGTGCCAGCAGCCCCCTAGCGGGAGCCCCCGAGCAGTACTTC; CDR3 protein: CASSPLAGAPEQYF
D gene: -; J gene: TRBJ2-7; clone size: -; V gene: TRBV2; CDR3 DNA: TGTGCCAGCGGGGGGAACGAGCAGTACTTC; CDR3 protein: CASGGNEQYF
D gene: -; J gene: TRBJ2-3; clone size: many; V gene: TRBV29-1; CDR3 DNA: TGCAGCGTTGTCCGGGAGTTCTTCCCAGATACGCAGTATTTT; CDR3 protein: CSVVREFFPDTQYF
D gene: -; J gene: TRBJ2-7; clone size: -; V gene: TRBV7-8; CDR3 DNA: TGTGCCAGCAGCTTAGGGCTCTACGAGCAGCACTTC; CDR3 protein: CASSLGLYEQHF
D gene: -; J gene: TRBJ2-1; clone size: -; V gene: TRBV20-1; CDR3 DNA: TGCAGTGCCCCAGCGTGGGGGTCCTACAATGAGCAGTTCTTC; CDR3 protein: CSAPAWGSYNEQFF
D gene: -; J gene: TRBJ2-4; clone size: few; V gene: TRBV19; CDR3 DNA: TGTGCCAGTAGTACCGACTCAGCAAACATTCAGTACTTC; CDR3 protein: CASSTDSANIQYF
D gene: -; J gene: TRBJ2-7; clone size: -; V gene: TRBV11-2; CDR3 DNA: TGTGCCAGCAGCTTAGGCCCCTACTACGAGCAGTACTTC; CDR3 protein: CASSLGPYYEQYF
D gene: -; J gene: TRBJ1-1; clone size: many; V gene: TRBV28; CDR3 DNA: TGTGCCAGCAGTCCACAGGGTAAAAACACTGAAGCTTTCTTT; CDR3 protein: CASSPQGKNTEAFF
D gene: TRBD1; J gene: TRBJ1-5; clone size: many; V gene: TRBV25-1; CDR3 DNA: TGTGCCAGCAGTGACAGGGGGGGTAATCCCCAGCATTTT; CDR3 protein: CASSDRGGNPQHF
D gene: TRBD2; J gene: TRBJ2-3; clone size: -; V gene: TRBV5-1; CDR3 DNA: TGCGCCAGCAGCCCCCCGGCTAGCGGGAGCGGTGATACGCAGTATTTT; CDR3 protein: CASSPPASGSGDTQYF
D gene: -; J gene: TRBJ1-1; clone size: -; V gene: TRBV2; CDR3 DNA: TGTGCCAGCAGTGAAGGTGCCGGGGCCCCCACTGAAGCTTTCTTT; CDR3 protein: CASSEGAGAPTEAFF
D gene: -; J gene: TRBJ2-5; clone size: many; V gene: TRBV7-8; CDR3 DNA: TGTGCCAGCAGCTTTGGCCTTCGGGGAGGGGGAGATGAGACCCAGTACTTC; CDR3 protein: CASSFGLRGGGDETQYF
D gene: TRBD1; J gene: TRBJ2-2; clone size: few; V gene: TRBV3-1; CDR3 DNA: TGTGCCACAACAGGGGGCACGAACACCGGGGAGCTGTTTTTT; CDR3 protein: CATTGGTNTGELFF
D gene: -; J gene: TRBJ2-1; clone size: many; V gene: TRBV3-1; CDR3 DNA: TGTGCCAGCAGCCAGAGAAGACAGGTAACAAGCAATGAGCAGTTCTTC; CDR3 protein: CASSQRRQVTSNEQFF
D gene: TRBD2; J gene: TRBJ2-1; clone size: -; V gene: TRBV6-2/TRBV6-3; CDR3 DNA: TGTGCCAGCACCATTGGGGTTAGCGGGCGAGGCTACAATGAGCAGTTCTTC; CDR3 protein: CASTIGVSGRGYNEQFF
D gene: -; J gene: TRBJ1-1; clone size: -; V gene: TRBV19; CDR3 DNA: TGTGCCAGTAGTACAGGGAAAGGGTACACTGAAGCTTTCTTT; CDR3 protein: CASSTGKGYTEAFF